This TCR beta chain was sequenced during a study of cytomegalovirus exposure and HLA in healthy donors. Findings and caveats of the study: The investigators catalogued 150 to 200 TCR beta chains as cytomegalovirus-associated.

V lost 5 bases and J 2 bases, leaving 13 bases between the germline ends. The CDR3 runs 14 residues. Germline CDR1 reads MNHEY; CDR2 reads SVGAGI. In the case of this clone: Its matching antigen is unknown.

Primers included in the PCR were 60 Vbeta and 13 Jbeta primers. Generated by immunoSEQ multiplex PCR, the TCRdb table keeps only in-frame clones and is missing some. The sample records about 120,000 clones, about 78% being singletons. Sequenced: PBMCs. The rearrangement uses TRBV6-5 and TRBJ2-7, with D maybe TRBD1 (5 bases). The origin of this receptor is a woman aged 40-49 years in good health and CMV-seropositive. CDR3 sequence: CASSRRREAYEQYF. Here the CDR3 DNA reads TGTGCCAGCAGTCGCCGCAGGGAAGCCTACGAGCAGTACTTC.